This record concerns one T cell receptor beta chain sequence. Its specificity is unknown. One end of the junction is discordant with germline, which a read error may explain. Germline V lookup: CDR1 MNHEY, CDR2 SVGAGI. The CDR3 has 17 residues. TCR beta cDNA came from approximately 490 ng total RNA, primed with a constant-region primer. Sequencing libraries for TCR beta derived from three nested multiplex PCR rounds that used slightly modified ARM-PCR. TRBV1-TRBV30 forward primers paired with a C-beta reverse primer were used in the first two PCR rounds, which ran roughly 11 cycles each. In TCRdb, the multiplex PCR reads were re-called with MiXCR into one record per CDR3 protein. The sample lists 300,000 to 350,000 distinct CDR3 sequences; around 60% were seen once. This sample was taken from a study of tumor-infiltrating lymphocytes in primary liver carcinoma. Across the whole study: The study obtained roughly 3.65 to 7.5 million productive TCRbeta reads per sample, similar across tissue types. General study findings and limits: Tumor tissue displayed a significantly greater top-250-clone fraction than blood (p = 0.039). Whereas tumor region pairs overlapped more, tumor-adjacent and tumor-blood pairs overlapped less.

RNA was extracted from whole blood without cell sorting, alongside germline DNA. The chain uses TRBV6-5 and TRBJ1-4; weak D call: TRBD1 (6 bases). Source material: peripheral blood. This TCR was recovered from a man aged 35-49 years with primary liver carcinoma and hepatitis B virus infection. This chain's CDR3 is CDSGSRGGGIEDEKLFF. In DNA form, the CDR3 reads TGTGACAGCGGTTCTCGGGGGGGCGGAATCGAGGATGAAAAACTGTTTTTT.